The T cell receptor (beta chain) under discussion was sequenced for a study of Graves' ophthalmopathy and Graves' hyperthyroidism listed by TCRdb under 2018. Background for the entire study: Peripheral blood was collected at initial diagnosis, prior to any treatment. Following sample collection, hyperthyroidism patients were given methimazole at a starting dose of 30 mg daily, and ophthalmopathy patients were given high-dose intravenous methylprednisolone. The study used TCR beta repertoire signatures to distinguish Graves' ophthalmopathy from Graves' hyperthyroidism and to predict progression to ophthalmopathy. In five or six hyperthyroidism patients, the T-cell repertoires found in thyroid tissue were compared with those found in blood. For independent validation, a separate cohort was made up of 18 hyperthyroidism patients plus 17 patients who later progressed from hyperthyroidism to ophthalmopathy. A discovery set of 100 patients (about 45 ophthalmopathy, fewer than 60 stable hyperthyroidism) was enrolled to explore V-J signatures distinguishing ophthalmopathy from hyperthyroidism. In total, 135 blood samples were TCR-sequenced: around 42 ophthalmopathy, some 75 hyperthyroidism and about 17 hyperthyroidism-to-ophthalmopathy patients. The paper's findings and limits, for the study overall: In validation, the model predicted ophthalmopathy progression with about 71% sensitivity and approximately 78% specificity; around twelve predicted patients were CT-confirmed with GO in a median of about 6.1 months. Sample size was not predetermined statistically, and investigators were not blinded to group allocation. In cross-validation, the 13-signature model distinguished ophthalmopathy from stable hyperthyroidism with just over 85% sensitivity and around 81% specificity, and in the test set the corresponding values were around 78% and 73%. Most expanded thyroid clonotypes with a frequency above 0.001 also appeared in blood, which suggests that blood repertoires may reflect the immune response in the thyroid.

A remark on this clonotype: The antigen this receptor binds is unknown. The input lacks base qualities; no much larger clone sits a single base away.

The ophthalmopathy patients had moderately to severely active disease, with a Clinical Activity Score of 3 or higher, a NOSPECS grade of 4 or higher, and a disease duration of less than 3 months. Patients with other autoimmune diseases, uncontrolled infections, pregnancy or lactation were excluded. Diagnosis relied on clinical symptoms, serum thyroxine, TRAb, thyroid ultrasound and orbital computed tomography. PBMCs were isolated from approximately 10 ml of fresh peripheral blood by Ficoll-Paque density gradient centrifugation. Trizol reagent was used to extract the total RNA, and its quality was then checked on an Agilent 2100 Bioanalyzer. For repertoire sequencing, TCR beta CDR3 regions were amplified from RNA transcripts. A first-round RT-PCR used HTBI primers with the Qiagen OneStep RT-PCR kit, followed by a second-round multiplex PCR, size selection and purification. Libraries were sequenced paired-end with 100 bp reads on an Illumina HiSeq2000. The original pipeline was this. Reads were processed with SOAPnuke, discarding reads with adapters, uncalled bases, mean Phred below 15, or no exact constant-primer or identifier match. High-quality paired reads were merged with COPE v1.2.5. Clonotypes were defined as unique nucleotide sequences and were aligned to IMGT TRB V, D and J references using MiTCR v1.1. Analysis was restricted to V-J combinations with a frequency above 0.0001, which covered roughly 99% of repertoires. For each V-J combination, a TCR clonal expansion and chaos score was defined as F50 clonal expansion divided by the chaos observed in the TCRdist matrix. Welch's t-statistics and random forest were used to reduce features to about 14 V-J combinations, which were fed into a naive Bayes classifier. Thyroid-blood repertoire similarity was quantified with the Morisita-Horn index. The raw public reads went through TCRdb reprocessing: fastp at Q25, MiXCR clone calling, in-frame beta chains kept. When rows share a CDR3 protein, they turn into one entry using the most common DNA and genes. What appears here as the V and J calls and clone size reflects TCRdb's work, not the paper's. Present in this sample are approximately 700,000 distinct CDR3 sequences, around 40% of which were seen just once. The ten largest clonotypes hold 40% to 55% of the sample.

This receptor was obtained from an adult man with Graves' ophthalmopathy. Material: peripheral blood.

The bases are TGTGCCAGCAGCTTGGGTGAAGTGAGGACCTACGAGCAGTACTTC. It translates as CASSLGEVRTYEQYF. The sequence links TRBV7-9 to TRBJ2-7, with no confidently assigned D gene. Counted from cysteine to phenylalanine, this CDR3 has 15 amino acids. CDR3 DNA is the only sequence kept; it has 45 bases, read in frame from the first base. Looking up the germline V gene (reference sequence) yields CDR1 SEHNR and CDR2 FQNEAQ. V is shortened by 3 bases, J by 2 bases, and the region joining them spans 14 bases.